This TCR beta chain was recorded in a study of T cells in Graves' hyperthyroidism and ophthalmopathy. Broader study findings: Most clonotypes expanded in the thyroid (above 0.001) were also present in blood.

With respect to this clonotype: Its antigen is not identified.

Germline assignment: CDR1 SEHNR and CDR2 FQNEAQ (reference sequence). Trimming pared 3 bases from V and 6 bases from J, leaving 15 bases between. The CDR3 contains 15 residues. There were TCR beta CDR3 regions amplified from RNA transcripts. A set of HTBI primers served as the primers for a first-round RT-PCR of the TCR CDR3. TCRdb independently ran MiXCR on the multiplex PCR reads; one entry per CDR3 protein. Of about half a million distinct CDR3 sequences in the sample, 20% were seen once. Sequenced sample: blood. V gene TRBV7-9 combines with J gene TRBJ2-1, with D possibly being TRBD2 (6 bases). The sequence came from a man aged 35 to 55 with Graves' ophthalmopathy. CDR3: CASSLGTGGVNEQFF. Here the CDR3 DNA reads TGTGCCAGCAGCTTGGGAACAGGAGGGGTCAATGAGCAGTTCTTC.